This T cell receptor (beta chain) was captured in a study of cytomegalovirus exposure and HLA in healthy donors. Losses at the gene ends were 7 bases for V and 4 bases for J; bases not matched to a gene: 7. The germline V gene has CDR1 MNHEY and CDR2 SVGAGI. The CDR3 has 15 amino acids. Both 60 Vbeta primers and 13 Jbeta primers went into the PCR. Only in-frame clones appear in the TCRdb table, and some are missing; sequencing was by immunoSEQ multiplex PCR. The sample lists roughly 36,000 clones; 75% to 85% were seen once. The rearrangement uses TRBV6-5 and TRBJ2-1; 10 positions match TRBD2. The receptor was isolated from a male donor in good health and CMV-seronegative. Sequences were obtained from PBMCs. CDR3 region: CASTSTSGFYNEQFF. The CDR3 bases are TGTGCCAGCACCTCGACTAGCGGGTTTTACAATGAGCAGTTCTTC.